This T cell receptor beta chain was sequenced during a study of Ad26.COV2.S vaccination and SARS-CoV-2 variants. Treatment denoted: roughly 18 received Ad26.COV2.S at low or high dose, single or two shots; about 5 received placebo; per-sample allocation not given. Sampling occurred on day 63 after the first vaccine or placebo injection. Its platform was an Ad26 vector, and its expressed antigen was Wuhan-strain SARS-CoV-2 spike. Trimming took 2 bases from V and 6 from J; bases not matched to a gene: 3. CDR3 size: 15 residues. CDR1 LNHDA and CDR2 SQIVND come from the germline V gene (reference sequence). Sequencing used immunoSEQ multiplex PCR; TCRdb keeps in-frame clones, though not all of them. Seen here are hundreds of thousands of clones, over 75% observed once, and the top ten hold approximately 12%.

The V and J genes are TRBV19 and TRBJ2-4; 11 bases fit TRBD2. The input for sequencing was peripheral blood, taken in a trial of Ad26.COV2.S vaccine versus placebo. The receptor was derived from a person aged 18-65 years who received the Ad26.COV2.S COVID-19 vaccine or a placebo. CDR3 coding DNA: TGTGCCAGTAGTATATTTGGACTAGCGGGAAACATTCAGTACTTC. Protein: CASSIFGLAGNIQYF.